These 16 T cell receptor beta chains came from one sample sequenced in a study of OX40 agonist ivuxolimab in advanced cancers. Libraries came from the immunoSEQ multiplex PCR assay. Entries here come from immuneACCESS through TCRdb and include only in-frame sequences with V and J called. Some clones fail to appear in such tables; in the studies checked, an unresolved V gene covers under half of the shortfall, and the cause of the remainder is unknown. This sample comprises about 150,000 clones, approximately 94% of them detected only once. Of the sample, about 0.31% falls within the top ten clones. This specimen consisted of CD4+ or CD8+ T cells sorted from blood, obtained in a trial of the OX40 agonist ivuxolimab. These receptors came from an adult with an advanced solid tumor such as melanoma, head and neck, liver or kidney cancer.

The chain carries TRBV29-1 and TRBJ1-1; D gene ambiguous. Germline-derived CDR1 and CDR2 are SQVTM and ANQGSEA. The CDR3 is made up of 13 amino acids. Trimming removed 7 bases from V and 3 bases from J, with 15 bases in between. Here the CDR3 reads CSGRGVVDTEAFF. The CDR3 DNA sequence: TGCAGCGGGCGGGGTGTGGTGGACACTGAAGCTTTCTTT.

This chain joins TRBV5-4 and TRBJ2-7; 9 bases agree with TRBD2. J gave up 1 base and V 0 bases, and 5 bases lay outside the gene matches. The CDR3 extends over 16 amino acids. Germline lookup yields CDR1 SGHNT and CDR2 YYREEE (reference sequence). The CDR3 bases are TGTGCCAGCAGCTTGGTTTGGCGGGGGGGGTCCTACGAGCAGTACTTC. Translation gives CASSLVWRGGSYEQYF. The full variable domain, completed using reference TRBV5-4 and TRBJ2-7, is ETGVTQSPTHLIKTRGQQVTLRCSSQSGHNTVSWYQQALGQGPQFIFQYYREEENGRGNFPPRFSGLQFPNYSSELNVNALELDDSALYLCASSLVWRGGSYEQYFGPGTRLTVT.

In this sample, this clone turned up once. The gene calls are TRBV29-1 and TRBJ2-7; unclear D gene. Germline loops: CDR1 SQVTM, CDR2 ANQGSEA. Trimming pared 4 bases from V and 0 bases from J, leaving 13 bases between. The CDR3 is 14 amino acids. CDR3 residues: CSVVGQTSSYEQYF. The CDR3, as DNA: TGCAGCGTTGTCGGGCAGACCAGCTCCTACGAGCAGTACTTC.

This sequence joins TRBV19 and TRBJ1-5, with unresolved D. The V end lost 4 bases, the J end lost 1 base, and 8 bases lay between the germline ends. This CDR3 contains 14 residues. In germline, CDR1 is LNHDA, CDR2 SQIVND (reference sequence). Written as DNA, the CDR3 is TGTGCCAGTAGTAGGGTACGGAGCAATCAGCCCCAGCATTTT. Amino acid sequence: CASSRVRSNQPQHF.

This clone has a single count. The chain employs TRBV9 and TRBJ1-3; D call uncertain. Germline-derived CDR1 and CDR2 are SGDLS and YYNGEE. The germline V and J ends were trimmed by 0 bases and 5 bases, with 6 bases remaining between them. The CDR3 extends over 13 amino acids. CDR3 DNA sequence: TGTGCCAGCAGCGTAGAAGGTCGAAACACCATATATTTT. As protein: CASSVEGRNTIYF.

The CDR3 nucleotides are TGTGCCAGCTCACAGGGGCGCGGCACTGAAGCTTTCTTT. Residues: CASSQGRGTEAFF. The gene calls are TRBV18 and TRBJ1-1; possibly TRBD1 for D (5 bases). The CDR3 contains 13 residues. Looked up from germline, CDR1 is KGHSH and CDR2 is LQKENI. V was clipped by 4 bases and J by 4 bases, with 10 bases between them.

This clone came up once. The chain has TRBV18 and TRBJ2-5; 7 bases map to TRBD1. CDR1 and CDR2 (germline): KGHSH, LQKENI. V shed 3 bases, J shed 5 bases, and the junction held 9 bases outside the gene matches. The CDR3 loop spans 15 amino acids. The CDR3 is CASSPSTGRGETQYF. CDR3 nucleotides: TGTGCCAGCTCACCTTCGACAGGCAGGGGGGAGACCCAGTACTTC.

The V gene is TRBV2, the J gene TRBJ2-7; D is unresolved. CDR1 is SNHLY, CDR2 FYNNEI, per germline. Trimming removed 6 bases at V and 3 bases at J, with 9 bases between. The CDR3 runs 12 residues. The CDR3 region is CASSEYIYEQYF. The CDR3 nucleotides are TGTGCCAGCAGCGAGTACATCTACGAGCAGTACTTC.

CDR3: CASSVASGATGELFF. The DNA for the CDR3 is TGTGCCAGCAGCGTAGCGTCAGGGGCCACCGGGGAGCTGTTTTTT. The chain joins TRBV9 to TRBJ2-2, with a possible D match to TRBD1 (6 bases). V lost 0 bases to trimming and J lost 4 bases, with 10 bases between them. Germline CDR1 SGDLS, CDR2 YYNGEE. This CDR3 spans 15 amino acids. Complete variable domain (other parts from reference TRBV9 and TRBJ2-2): DSGVTQTPKHLITATGQRVTLRCSPRSGDLSVYWYQQSLDQGLQFLIQYYNGEERAKGNILERFSAQQFPDLHSELNLSSLELGDSALYFCASSVASGATGELFFGEGSRLTVL.

The V and J genes are TRBV2 and TRBJ2-1; D is uncertain. CDR3 size: 14 residues. The V gene's germline CDR1 is SNHLY and CDR2 FYNNEI. V was shortened by 6 bases and J by 6 bases, with 15 bases between the two germline ends. The CDR3 loop is CASRASLSINEQFF. CDR3 DNA sequence: TGTGCCAGCAGAGCCTCCCTCTCTATCAATGAGCAGTTCTTC.

V usage is TRBV15 and J usage is TRBJ2-6; tentatively, D is TRBD2 (6 bases). Germline CDR1 is LNHNV and CDR2 is YYDKDF (reference sequence). The germline V and J ends were trimmed by 1 base and 0 bases, with 16 bases remaining between them. The CDR3 length is 19 residues. This chain's CDR3 is CATSRGPGLHPSGANVLTF. The DNA of the CDR3 is TGTGCCACCAGCAGAGGCCCAGGACTACACCCCTCTGGGGCCAACGTCCTGACTTTC.

The chain links TRBV7-2 to TRBJ1-4, with 7 bases lining up with TRBD1. Germline CDR1 is SGHTA and CDR2 is FQGNSA. V trimming: 4 bases; J trimming: 0 bases; junction bases outside the gene matches: 8. The CDR3 runs to 17 residues. CDR3 nucleotides: TGTGCCAGCAGCTCGGGACAGTTCCTTGCAACTAATGAAAAACTGTTTTTT. It translates to CASSSGQFLATNEKLFF.

This chain uses TRBV28 with TRBJ2-7; tentatively, D is TRBD1 (6 bases). This CDR3 contains 14 residues. In germline, CDR1 is MDHEN, CDR2 SYDVKM. The germline V and J ends were trimmed by 4 bases and 3 bases, with 13 bases remaining between them. The CDR3 sequence: CASSSSPDSYEQYF. The CDR3 region has the DNA TGTGCCAGCAGTTCGTCTCCGGACAGCTACGAGCAGTACTTC.

V is TRBV11-2 and J is TRBJ1-1; D is uncertain. Germline-derived CDR1 and CDR2 are SGHAT and FQNNGV. The CDR3 consists of 15 residues. V was clipped by 1 base and J by 0 bases, with 9 bases between them. The DNA of the CDR3 is TGTGCCAGCAGCTTAGTGGGGTCCCTGAACACTGAAGCTTTCTTT. Translated, it gives CASSLVGSLNTEAFF. Based on the CDR3 plus reference TRBV11-2 and TRBJ1-1, the full variable domain is EAGVAQSPRYKIIEKRQSVAFWCNPISGHATLYWYQQILGQGPKLLIQFQNNGVVDDSQLPKDRFSAERLKGVDSTLKIQPAKLEDSAVYLCASSLVGSLNTEAFFGQGTRLTVV.

The chain links TRBV5-4 to TRBJ2-3; a possible D gene is TRBD1 (5 bases). Trimming left V 6 bases short and J 0 bases short, with 11 bases between. The CDR3 has 14 residues. Looked up from germline, CDR1 is SGHNT and CDR2 is YYREEE (reference sequence). CDR3 protein: CASTRGASTDTQYF. CDR3 nucleotide sequence: TGTGCCAGCACCCGTGGGGCTAGCACAGATACGCAGTATTTT.

A remark on this clone: This sample includes further DNA sequences coding for the same CDR3. DNA of the CDR3: TGTGCCAGCAGCGTCTCTGGGACAGGGAATGAGCAGTTCTTC. Residues: CASSVSGTGNEQFF. V gene TRBV9 combines with J gene TRBJ2-1; TRBD1 agrees at 9 bases. Losses at the gene ends were 2 bases for V and 7 bases for J; bases not matched to a gene: 4. Germline assignment: CDR1 SGDLS and CDR2 YYNGEE. The CDR3 length is 14 residues.